This TCR beta chain was recovered during a study of shared clonotypes between healthy human individuals (dated by TCRdb to about 2020). Turning to the overall study: A few men and two women, aged 18 to 49 years, made up the cohort. For each donor, three plates each were used for CD4 naive and CD4 memory, two plates were used for CD8 naive, and one plate was used for CD8 memory. The study deeply sequenced blood TCR repertoires of five healthy adults to estimate repertoire size and the extent of clonotype sharing between individuals. Libraries were prepared and TCR repertoires were sequenced by different laboratories using diverse techniques, in order to increase sequencing depth and limit assay-specific biases. Between about 0.8 and 9 billion PBMCs per donor were obtained by leukapheresis.

What the work shows at the level of the full study, not this receptor alone: The small number of donors limited the genetic and exposure-history diversity represented. Compared with non-shared clonotypes, the clonotypes found in all four sorted-subset donors had higher generation probabilities. Larger estimated clonotype richness was generally found for naive subsets than for memory subsets. Only blood was sampled, and tissue TCR repertoires likely differ from those in blood. Sharing across four donors was observed for about 4.8% of naive CD4, less than 4% of naive CD8, about 2.5% of memory CD4, and roughly 0.4% of memory CD8 clonotypes. Pairwise subsampling led to the expectation that sequencing depth would affect the degree of clonotype sharing among donors. Even with the large sequencing depth, rarefaction of the sorted-subset datasets indicated that sequencing was incomplete.

TCR CDR3 regions were amplified from genomic DNA by multiplex PCR using the deep immunoSEQ assay. Extracted genomic DNA from each cell subset was spread evenly across all wells of several immunoSEQ 96-well plates, with each plate serving as a replicate. For sorted subsets, each replicate PCR was loaded with approximately 0.2 ug genomic DNA, equivalent to approximately 27,000 T cell genomes. Purified libraries were quantified with a Qubit 3.0 fluorometer, sized on a Bioanalyzer 2100, and re-quantified with the KAPA Library Quantification kit. Every immunoSEQ 96-well plate was sequenced on a dedicated single-read 150-cycle Illumina NextSeq 550 flow cell. Concerning the study's data processing: Because the immunoSEQ output included only junctional sequences and no quality scores, the filtering could not be the same as the filtering used for full-length reads. Sequences were annotated with PyIR, a Python wrapper for IgBLAST v1.9, using IMGT germline references to assign V/J genes and CDR3. Reads were removed for weak V/J assignments (E-value above 1e-6), missing CDR3, stop codons, out-of-frame junctions, or ambiguous translated residues. V3J clonotypes were defined as sequences sharing an identical inferred V gene, J gene, and CDR3 amino acid sequence. To compute the percentage overlap between repertoires, the number of shared unique clonotypes was divided by the size of the smaller repertoire. Repertoire richness was assessed with RTK rarefaction, the Chao1 estimator, and Recon v2.1 estimates of unobserved clonotypes. Generation probabilities for all TCRbeta clonotypes obtained by the gDNA method from a handful of donors were computed using OLGA. The clones in this table, taken by TCRdb from immuneACCESS, are in-frame only. Not every clone is retained; where verified, under half of the shortfall comes from an unresolved V gene, and the cause of the rest is unknown. That table furnishes V, J and clone size, whereas the DNA furnished D and trimming. The sample table holds some 2 million clones, of which around 96% were seen once. The top ten clones comprise 1% to 1.3% of the sample.

Only a few counts were recorded for this clone. The target of this receptor is not known. One base away there is no much larger clone; base qualities are not given. Including the terminal cysteine and phenylalanine, the CDR3 comprises 12 residues. Only the CDR3 DNA stays, 36 bases, in frame from base 1. CDR1 and CDR2 (MNHEY, SVGAGI) derive from the germline V gene. V and J lose 5 bases and 9 bases, and a span of 8 bases separates them. CD8 naive samples consisted of CD45RO-negative cells that were positively selected for CCR7, yielding a CD45RA+CCR7+ population without TemRA cells. The donors were healthy, HIV-negative adults who had no recently reported acute infections or vaccinations. All donors were Caucasian adults living in Nashville, Tennessee, USA. Blood was collected by leukapheresis, and PBMCs were isolated by Ficoll-Histopaque density gradient centrifugation and then cryopreserved in liquid nitrogen vapor phase. Analytical flow cytometry was used to check the purity and quantity of each magnetically sorted T cell population. Genomic DNA was isolated from every sorted fraction and measured by UV absorbance on a Nanodrop 2000c.

In this chain, TRBV6-5 is recombined with TRBJ1-6; TRBD1 is perhaps the D gene, given 6 matching bases. This sequence was found in a man aged 18 to 30 in good health. Sequenced input: naive CD8+ T cells sorted from blood. Interpreted using the paper, the cell subset or site label stands for: CD45RA+CCR7+. This receptor carries the CDR3 CASSLQGSPLHF. The DNA sequence reads TGTGCCAGCAGTCTACAGGGTTCACCCCTCCACTTT.